This passage covers 21 T cell receptor beta chains from one sample sequenced in a study of T-cell memory formation after mild COVID-19. TCRdb re-derived calls from the 5' RACE reads in MiXCR, one entry per CDR3 protein. The data show around 45,000 distinct CDR3 sequences, with approximately 9.6% seen just once and over 9.5% held by the top ten. The sequenced sample consisted of PBMCs or a T cell subset sorted from them (not recorded which). Receptors originate from an adult woman who had mild COVID-19 (a few samples of this study predate the infection). Cell type and time point are not known.

This clonotype was found many times. This rearrangement joins TRBV10-3 to TRBJ2-3; unclear D gene. This CDR3 is 14 amino acids long. CDR1 and CDR2 from the germline V gene are ENHRY and SYGVKD. Trimming removed 2 bases from V and 0 bases from J, with 6 bases in between. The CDR3 DNA sequence: TGTGCCATCAGTGAGCCAGCTAGCACAGATACGCAGTATTTT. This translates into CAISEPASTDTQYF.

The V gene is TRBV7-7, the J gene TRBJ2-7; 11 bases map to TRBD2. This CDR3 comprises 18 residues. Germline CDR1 SSHAT, CDR2 FNYEAQ (reference sequence). Here the CDR3 DNA reads TGTGCTAGCCAGGGGCCGCCGGGACTAGCGGCTCTCTCCTACGAGCAGTACTTC. It yields the protein CASQGPPGLAALSYEQYF.

This clonotype occurred a few times. The chain joins TRBV5-1 to TRBJ2-2, with D unresolved. Germline V CDR1 and CDR2: SGHRS, YFSETQ. V lost 4 bases and J 3 bases, leaving 7 bases between the germline ends. The CDR3 loop spans 13 amino acids. For the CDR3, the DNA is TGCGCCAGCAGCGTAGGAGACACCGGGGAGCTGTTTTTT. It translates to CASSVGDTGELFF.

The chain is built from TRBV10-2 and TRBJ2-3; 7 nucleotides match TRBD2. The CDR3 sequence is 15 residues long. CDR1 is WSHSY, CDR2 SAAADI, per germline. V lost 3 bases, J lost 2 bases, and 5 bases stayed unmatched. CDR3 sequence: CASSDGGGSTDTQYF. CDR3 DNA: TGCGCCAGCAGTGACGGGGGAGGGTCCACAGATACGCAGTATTTT.

This clonotype occurred many times. V gene TRBV5-1 combines with J gene TRBJ2-1, with a tentative D call TRBD1 (5 bases). There are 14 residues in the CDR3. Looked up from germline, CDR1 is SGHRS and CDR2 is YFSETQ. V shed 4 bases and J shed 2 bases, with 10 bases lying between them. CDR3 loop: CASSRPGTYNEQFF. CDR3 coding DNA: TGCGCCAGCAGCCGGCCAGGGACCTACAATGAGCAGTTCTTC.

In this sample, this clonotype turned up many times. The chain employs TRBV10-3 and TRBJ1-1, with D perhaps matching TRBD1 (5 bases). There are 15 residues in the CDR3. Germline loops: CDR1 ENHRY, CDR2 SYGVKD. The germline V and J ends were trimmed by 6 bases and 2 bases, with 16 bases remaining between them. The CDR3 DNA follows: TGTGCCATCAGCACCCCGGGGCGCCGAAACACTGAAGCTTTCTTT. Protein: CAISTPGRRNTEAFF.

CDR3 residues: CASSYNAGRELFF. CDR3 bases: TGCGCCAGCAGCTACAACGCGGGCAGGGAGCTGTTTTTT. The chain recombines TRBV5-1 with TRBJ2-2, with D possibly TRBD2 on 5 matching bases. V was clipped by 3 bases and J by 9 bases, with 12 bases between them. CDR1 and CDR2 from the germline V gene are SGHRS and YFSETQ. The CDR3 length is 13 residues.

The V and J genes are TRBV5-1 and TRBJ1-1, with a tentative D call TRBD1 (5 bases). CDR1 and CDR2 (germline): SGHRS, YFSETQ. V was pared by 4 bases and J by 4 bases, with 14 bases between. This CDR3 has 14 amino acids. This CDR3 is CASSRRQRVTEAFF. The CDR3, as DNA: TGCGCCAGCAGCAGGCGACAGCGGGTCACTGAAGCTTTCTTT.

There are a few counts of this clonotype. The V call is TRBV27, the J call TRBJ1-5; D is perhaps TRBD1 (5 bases). Trimming removed 3 bases from V and 0 bases from J, with 9 bases in between. Germline assignment: CDR1 MNHEY and CDR2 SMNVEV (reference sequence). The CDR3 covers 15 residues. CDR3 DNA: TGTGCCAGCAGTTTTCGGGGGTATAGCAATCAGCCCCAGCATTTT. It specifies CASSFRGYSNQPQHF.

The chain joins TRBV4-1 to TRBJ1-2; TRBD1 agrees at 8 bases. V trimming: 0 bases; J trimming: 3 bases; junction bases outside the gene matches: 6. Germline values: CDR1 MGHRA, CDR2 YSYEKL. This CDR3 comprises 16 residues. The CDR3 here is CASSQDLSRGHYGYTF. CDR3 in DNA: TGCGCCAGCAGCCAAGATCTTAGCAGGGGGCACTATGGCTACACCTTC.

This clonotype was recorded a few times. CDR3 bases: TGTGCCTGGAGTCCAACAGGTAGCAATCAGCCCCAGCATTTT. As protein: CAWSPTGSNQPQHF. The chain recombines TRBV30 with TRBJ1-5; maybe TRBD1 (5 bases). Deletions cut 2 bases from V and 0 bases from J, with 8 bases between. The CDR3 loop spans 14 amino acids. Germline lookup yields CDR1 GTSNPN and CDR2 SVGIG (reference sequence). The full variable domain, its missing parts supplied by reference TRBV30 and TRBJ1-5, is SQTIHQWPATLVQPVGSPLSLECTVEGTSNPNLYWYRQAAGRGLQLLFYSVGIGQISSEVPQNLSASRPQDRQFILSSKKLLLSDSGFYLCAWSPTGSNQPQHFGDGTRLSIL.

This clonotype has a count of ten or more. The gene calls are TRBV5-4 and TRBJ2-3; TRBD2 matches at 9 bases. The CDR3 is 14 residues long. Unmatched junction bases numbered 0, after V lost 4 bases and J lost 0 bases. Germline V gene data show CDR1 as SGHNT and CDR2 as YYREEE (reference sequence). The CDR3 spells CASSLAGSTDTQYF. CDR3 nucleotides: TGTGCCAGCAGCCTAGCGGGGAGCACAGATACGCAGTATTTT.

A few counts support this clonotype. This rearrangement joins TRBV11-2 to TRBJ2-3, with TRBD1 matching over 8 bases. Germline values: CDR1 SGHAT, CDR2 FQNNGV. The CDR3 is 15 amino acids. V gave up 5 bases and J gave up 3 bases; unmatched junction bases: 7. The CDR3 sequence: CASSAGTGLTDTQYF. The CDR3 region has the DNA TGTGCCAGCAGCGCCGGGACAGGTCTTACAGATACGCAGTATTTT.

This chain links TRBV7-2 with TRBJ2-2; TRBD2 is a possible D gene (7 bases). Trimming took 5 bases from V and 0 from J, leaving 25 bases between them. The length of the CDR3 is 20 residues. In germline, CDR1 is SGHTA, CDR2 FQGNSA. The CDR3: CASSLTPLRGPFANTGELFF. The DNA of the CDR3 is TGTGCCAGCAGCCTAACCCCCTTGCGGGGGCCGTTCGCGAACACCGGGGAGCTGTTTTTT.

This clonotype has a handful of counts. This chain links TRBV24-1 with TRBJ2-3; the match to TRBD2 covers 13 bases. The CDR3 is 17 residues long. The J segment lost 4 bases and the V segment lost 6 bases, leaving 9 bases of the junction unmatched. Looked up from germline, CDR1 is KGHDR and CDR2 is SFDVKD. The CDR3 bases are TGTGCCACCAGTCCTCGGACTAGCGGGAGAGAGGCAGATACGCAGTATTTT. The encoded protein is CATSPRTSGREADTQYF.

The chain uses TRBV10-3 and TRBJ1-1; D remains ambiguous. V lost 4 bases to trimming and J lost 7 bases, with 13 bases between them. Germline CDR1 and CDR2: ENHRY and SYGVKD. CDR3 size: 13 residues. CDR3 sequence reads: CAISADAGSEAFF. DNA for the CDR3: TGTGCCATCAGTGCCGATGCCGGGAGTGAAGCTTTCTTT.

This clonotype was observed a few times. The gene calls are TRBV20-1 and TRBJ2-7, with 12 nucleotides matching TRBD2. The CDR3 contains 15 residues. The V and J ends lost 2 bases and 3 bases, in that order; junction bases with no gene match: 5. The germline V gene encodes CDR1 DFQATT and CDR2 SNEGSKA (reference sequence). The CDR3 is CSARSTSGRDYEQYF. CDR3 nucleotides: TGCAGTGCTAGATCGACTAGCGGGAGAGACTACGAGCAGTACTTC.

Here the CDR3 DNA reads TGTGCCAGTAGTATACAGGGTGGTACTGAAGCTTTCTTT. Its translation: CASSIQGGTEAFF. The rearrangement links TRBV19 to TRBJ1-1, with D perhaps TRBD1 (5 bases). Germline values: CDR1 LNHDA, CDR2 SQIVND (reference sequence). The CDR3 runs to 13 residues. V lost 2 bases, J lost 5 bases, and 9 bases lay in between.

This clonotype was counted only a few times. The chain uses TRBV5-4 and TRBJ1-5; TRBD1 aligns across 12 bases. Trimming took 0 bases from V and 6 from J; bases not matched to a gene: 4. From germline, CDR1 is SGHNT and CDR2 YYREEE (reference sequence). The CDR3 runs 16 residues. DNA of the CDR3: TGTGCCAGCAGCTTGGGGGGACAGGGGGCCAGTCAGCCCCAGCATTTT. It is translated as CASSLGGQGASQPQHF. The full variable domain, completed using reference TRBV5-4 and TRBJ1-5, is ETGVTQSPTHLIKTRGQQVTLRCSSQSGHNTVSWYQQALGQGPQFIFQYYREEENGRGNFPPRFSGLQFPNYSSELNVNALELDDSALYLCASSLGGQGASQPQHFGDGTRLSIL.

In this sample, this clonotype turned up a few times. The chain uses TRBV7-3 and TRBJ1-1; no clear D. The CDR3 runs 14 residues. CDR1 SGHTA and CDR2 FQGTGA come from the germline V gene. V lost 2 bases, J lost 1 base, and 8 bases lay in between. CDR3 nucleotides: TGTGCCAGCAGCTTAGGGCCCGCGAACACTGAAGCTTTCTTT. Amino acid sequence: CASSLGPANTEAFF.

The sample holds a few counts of this clonotype. J is TRBJ2-1 and V is TRBV20-1; 7 bases align to TRBD2. This CDR3 spans 12 amino acids. Unmatched junction bases numbered 2, after V lost 2 bases and J lost 7 bases. Germline V gene lookup returns CDR1 DFQATT and CDR2 SNEGSKA (reference sequence). Here the CDR3 reads CSARRTSNEQFF. In DNA form, the CDR3 reads TGCAGTGCTAGACGGACTAGTAATGAGCAGTTCTTC.